This passage covers 13 T cell receptor beta chains from one sample sequenced in a study of siplizumab effects on memory and regulatory T cells. Repertoires were generated with immunoSEQ multiplex PCR, while TCRdb's copy carries only in-frame clones and drops some. The sample has approximately 60,000 clones; 70% to 85% are singletons. Sequencing was performed on memory CD4+ T cells sorted from blood. These TCRs come from a human donor in good health.

In its sample, this clone was seen a few times. The chain links TRBV4-1 to TRBJ1-2; D unclear. V lost 4 bases and J lost 6, with 24 bases in between. The CDR3 sequence is 17 residues long. Germline assignment: CDR1 MGHRA and CDR2 YSYEKL. The CDR3 DNA follows: TGCGCCAGCAGCCTGCCGAACGCGGGCAGCGAGGGCCATGGCTACACCTTC. Residues: CASSLPNAGSEGHGYTF.

This clone has only a few counts. The chain carries TRBV19 and TRBJ1-3, with TRBD1 matching over 7 bases. CDR3 length equals 15 residues. V shed 5 bases, J shed 1 base, and the junction held 5 bases outside the gene matches. Germline CDR1 reads LNHDA; CDR2 reads SQIVND (reference sequence). CDR3 sequence: CASSPIRGSGNTIYF. For the CDR3, the DNA is TGTGCCAGTAGTCCTATCAGGGGGTCTGGAAACACCATATATTTT.

The J gene is TRBJ1-1, the V gene TRBV25-1; D might be TRBD1 (5 bases). V lost 1 base, J lost 4 bases, and 13 bases lay in between. This CDR3 is built from 15 residues. CDR1 and CDR2 (germline): MGHDK, SYGVNS. The CDR3 coding sequence is TGTGCCAGCAGTGAATTCTCAGGGAGTACCACTGAAGCTTTCTTT. The encoded protein is CASSEFSGSTTEAFF.

The V gene is TRBV2, the J gene TRBJ1-5; 8 nucleotides line up with TRBD1. This CDR3 has 14 residues. V shed 4 bases, J shed 7 bases, and the junction held 6 bases outside the gene matches. Germline assignment: CDR1 SNHLY and CDR2 FYNNEI. For the CDR3, the DNA is TGTGCCAGCAGTGGAATAACAGGGGGGCAGCCCCAGCATTTT. Residues: CASSGITGGQPQHF.

The chain joins TRBV19 to TRBJ2-7, with TRBD2 identical over 11 bases. J lost 4 bases, V lost 4 bases, and 6 bases had no gene match. The CDR3 sequence is 15 residues long. Germline lookup yields CDR1 LNHDA and CDR2 SQIVND (reference sequence). CDR3 amino acids: CASSTTSGGMYEQYF. CDR3 DNA sequence: TGTGCCAGTAGTACAACTAGCGGGGGTATGTACGAGCAGTACTTC.

The rearrangement links TRBV5-1 to TRBJ1-6; 7 bases agree with TRBD1. Germline V gene data show CDR1 as SGHRS and CDR2 as YFSETQ. V lost 1 base, J lost 8 bases, and 3 bases stayed unmatched. This CDR3 region has 14 residues. The DNA of the CDR3 is TGCGCCAGCAGCTTGTTTACAGGGGATTCACCCCTCCACTTT. It yields the protein CASSLFTGDSPLHF.

This chain joins TRBV6-5 and TRBJ2-3; 7 bases align to TRBD1. V trimming: 0 bases; J trimming: 1 base; junction bases outside the gene matches: 4. Per germline, CDR1 MNHEY and CDR2 SVGAGI. The CDR3 contains 16 residues. The CDR3 DNA sequence: TGTGCCAGCAGTTACTCTTGGGACAGACGCACAGATACGCAGTATTTT. The encoded protein is CASSYSWDRRTDTQYF.

Only a few counts were recorded for this clone. The V call is TRBV27, the J call TRBJ1-5; a weak D match, TRBD1 (5 bases). The germline V gene has CDR1 MNHEY and CDR2 SMNVEV (reference sequence). Between the trimmed V and J ends, which lost 2 bases and 5 bases, there was a span of 7 bases. The CDR3 sequence is 13 residues long. The CDR3 nucleotides read TGTGCCAGCAGTTTAAAAGGGGATCAGCCCCAGCATTTT. Its translation: CASSLKGDQPQHF.

The V gene is TRBV5-4, the J gene TRBJ2-2, with D uncertain. Trimming took 4 bases from V and 6 from J, leaving 10 bases between them. Germline V gives CDR1 SGHNT, CDR2 YYREEE (reference sequence). The length of the CDR3 is 13 residues. As DNA, the CDR3 is TGTGCCAGCAGCCCCGATCATCCCGGGGAGCTGTTTTTT. It codes for CASSPDHPGELFF.

The rearrangement links TRBV2 to TRBJ1-2; possibly TRBD1 for D (5 bases). Germline V gives CDR1 SNHLY, CDR2 FYNNEI. Trimming took 1 base from V and 2 from J, leaving 14 bases between them. This CDR3 comprises 16 residues. Here the CDR3 DNA reads TGTGCCAGCAGTGAAGACCCCGGGACGAAAAACTATGGCTACACCTTC. Encoded protein: CASSEDPGTKNYGYTF.

V gene TRBV10-1 combines with J gene TRBJ1-5, with TRBD1 identical over 12 bases. Germline trimming cut 8 bases from V and 0 bases from J; bases unmatched to any gene: 11. This CDR3 region has 18 residues. Germline V lookup: CDR1 WNHNN, CDR2 SYGVQD (reference sequence). The CDR3 is CASGDRGPLRNSNQPQHF. CDR3 DNA: TGCGCCAGCGGGGACAGGGGGCCCCTTAGGAATAGCAATCAGCCCCAGCATTTT.

The chain employs TRBV5-5 and TRBJ2-3; 8 bases are shared with TRBD2. Germline V lookup: CDR1 SGHKS, CDR2 YYEKEE (reference sequence). The V gene end was trimmed by 0 bases and the J gene end by 5 bases; junction bases not matched to a gene: 2. The length of the CDR3 is 14 residues. Here the CDR3 reads CASSLVAGIDTQYF. The CDR3, as DNA: TGTGCCAGCAGCTTGGTAGCGGGGATAGATACGCAGTATTTT.

The chain recombines TRBV6-8 with TRBJ2-7, with D uncertain. The CDR3 is made up of 14 amino acids. The V gene lost 5 bases and the J gene lost 3 bases, with 14 bases spanning the gap. The V gene's germline CDR1 is MNHGY and CDR2 SAAAGT. The CDR3 reads CASSGVDPYYEQYF. CDR3 in DNA: TGTGCCAGCAGTGGGGTCGACCCCTACTACGAGCAGTACTTC.